The next 6 T cell receptor beta chains were all read from a single sample in a study of T cell responses to AZD1222 COVID-19 vaccine. Clones were sequenced by immunoSEQ multiplex PCR, and TCRdb holds only the in-frame ones, with some missing. The sample consists of approximately 89,000 clones, 90% to 95% of them appearing once. This specimen consisted of peripheral blood, obtained 28 days after the second AZD1222 dose. Receptors were obtained from an adult who received the AZD1222 COVID-19 vaccine.

The chain recombines TRBV19 with TRBJ2-7, with TRBD1 matching over 10 bases. Losses at the gene ends were 4 bases for V and 5 bases for J; bases not matched to a gene: 8. The germline V gene has CDR1 LNHDA and CDR2 SQIVND (reference sequence). This CDR3 comprises 15 residues. This CDR3 reads CASSSRDRGLDEQYF. CDR3 bases: TGTGCCAGTAGTAGCCGGGACAGGGGTCTGGACGAGCAGTACTTC.

This chain uses TRBV7-9 with TRBJ1-2, with D maybe TRBD1 (6 bases). The CDR3 is 14 residues long. CDR1 is SEHNR, CDR2 FQNEAQ, per germline (reference sequence). V lost 1 base and J lost 5, with 11 bases in between. CDR3 loop: CASSLGQGRYGYTF. CDR3 coding DNA: TGTGCCAGCAGCTTAGGCCAGGGGCGATATGGCTACACCTTC.

This clone was picked up one time. The rearrangement links TRBV27 to TRBJ1-5, with D unresolved. The ends were cut back, 1 base at V and 4 bases at J, with 8 bases in the middle. Germline CDR1 MNHEY, CDR2 SMNVEV (reference sequence). The CDR3 sequence is 14 residues long. CDR3 nucleotide sequence: TGTGCCAGCAGTTTATTCGCGCAAAATCAGCCCCAGCATTTT. Translation: CASSLFAQNQPQHF.

The V gene is TRBV6-1, the J gene TRBJ2-5; 10 bases are shared with TRBD1. There are 16 residues in the CDR3. Germline lookup yields CDR1 MNHNS and CDR2 SASEGT. The V gene end was trimmed by 3 bases and the J gene end by 5 bases; junction bases not matched to a gene: 9. Here the CDR3 DNA reads TGTGCCAGCAGTGACCCGGGACAGGGGTACTCTGAGACCCAGTACTTC. As protein: CASSDPGQGYSETQYF.

The chain carries TRBV18 and TRBJ1-6, with TRBD1 matching over 7 bases. This CDR3 spans 17 amino acids. Germline-derived CDR1 and CDR2 are KGHSH and LQKENI. V was pared by 5 bases and J by 5 bases, with 12 bases of the junction left unmatched. The CDR3 DNA is TGTGCCAGCTCATCACTTTTTACGACAGGGAATAATTCACCCCTCCACTTT. This encodes CASSSLFTTGNNSPLHF.

The chain has TRBV19 and TRBJ1-1; 10 bases are a match to TRBD1. The germline gives CDR1 LNHDA, CDR2 SQIVND (reference sequence). This CDR3 has 15 residues. V shed 3 bases, J shed 4 bases, and the junction held 5 bases outside the gene matches. The CDR3 loop is CASSISDRGLTEAFF. The CDR3 DNA follows: TGTGCCAGTAGTATCTCCGACAGGGGGCTCACTGAAGCTTTCTTT.